Each of the 10 T cell receptor beta chains below was sequenced from the same sample in a study of response to subunit inactivated influenza vaccine. TCRdb used MiXCR to reprocess the RT-PCR reads, holding one entry per CDR3 protein. The top ten clones hold 6.5% to 8.5% of a sample with 650,000 to 800,000 distinct CDR3 sequences, roughly 13% of them seen once. The sequencing used PBMCs from blood, collected less than 15 days before vaccination. These TCRs come from a man aged 45-60 years who received an inactivated influenza vaccine.

This clonotype was found a few times. This chain connects TRBV4-1 to TRBJ2-3; D gene ambiguous. From germline, CDR1 is MGHRA and CDR2 YSYEKL. The CDR3 loop spans 12 amino acids. Trimming removed 4 bases from V and 4 bases from J, with 6 bases in between. As DNA, the CDR3 is TGCGCCAGCAGCCGGAATGCAGATACGCAGTATTTT. Translation: CASSRNADTQYF.

There are many counts of this clonotype. This rearrangement joins TRBV29-1 to TRBJ2-2, with D possibly TRBD2 on 5 matching bases. Germline loops: CDR1 SQVTM, CDR2 ANQGSEA. There are 12 residues in the CDR3. V was trimmed by 4 bases and J by 5 bases, leaving 8 bases between them. The chain's CDR3 is CSVVRETGELFF. CDR3 in DNA: TGCAGCGTTGTACGGGAAACCGGGGAGCTGTTTTTT.

The chain recombines TRBV6-1 with TRBJ2-1, with 13 nucleotides matching TRBD2. The junction had 4 bases not matched to a gene; V was cut back by 5 bases and J by 6 bases. The length of the CDR3 is 15 residues. The V gene's germline CDR1 is MNHNS and CDR2 SASEGT. CDR3 nucleotides: TGTGCCAGCAGTACAACTAGCGGGAGGGCCAATGAGCAGTTCTTC. As protein: CASSTTSGRANEQFF.

The chain couples TRBV25-1 to TRBJ2-5; the match to TRBD2 covers 12 bases. The CDR3 extends over 17 amino acids. Germline V gives CDR1 MGHDK, CDR2 SYGVNS. The V and J ends lost 4 bases and 3 bases, in that order; junction bases with no gene match: 9. The CDR3 protein is CASSGGGTSGPEETQYF. CDR3 bases: TGTGCCAGCAGTGGCGGAGGGACTAGCGGGCCAGAAGAGACCCAGTACTTC.

CDR3 in amino acids: CASTPSGSTDTQYF. In nucleotides, the CDR3 is TGTGCCAGCACCCCTAGCGGGAGCACAGATACGCAGTATTTT. V is TRBV7-9 and J is TRBJ2-3; 8 nucleotides agree with TRBD2. Germline CDR1 is SEHNR and CDR2 is FQNEAQ (reference sequence). The V and J ends lost 7 bases and 0 bases, in that order; junction bases with no gene match: 3. CDR3 size: 14 residues.

This chain uses TRBV10-3 with TRBJ1-1; D unclear. This CDR3 contains 13 residues. The V gene's germline CDR1 is ENHRY and CDR2 SYGVKD. With 2 bases removed from V and 6 bases from J, the gap between germline ends came to 10 bases. CDR3 residues: CAISERLGAEAFF. CDR3 nucleotide sequence: TGTGCCATCAGTGAGCGGCTTGGCGCTGAAGCTTTCTTT.

This clonotype was counted a few times. The chain recombines TRBV11-2 with TRBJ2-7, with 8 positions matching TRBD1. V lost 6 bases and J lost 2; bases outside the gene matches: 9. The CDR3 spans 15 residues. Germline CDR1 SGHAT, CDR2 FQNNGV. CDR3 nucleotides: TGTGCCAGCAGTGGGGTGGACAGGGCAACCTACGAGCAGTACTTC. It encodes CASSGVDRATYEQYF.

This clonotype was seen at least ten times. This sequence joins TRBV15 and TRBJ2-1; D gene ambiguous. Germline-derived CDR1 and CDR2 are LNHNV and YYDKDF (reference sequence). This CDR3 is 15 amino acids long. Trimming took 1 base from V and 4 from J, leaving 11 bases between them. The CDR3 DNA follows: TGTGCCACCAGCAGAGTTACTAACGGGTACAATGAGCAGTTCTTC. Translating it yields CATSRVTNGYNEQFF.

The V call is TRBV30, the J call TRBJ2-1; D remains unclear. The V end was cut by 0 bases, the J end by 6 bases, with 6 bases between. The CDR3 spans 12 residues. From germline, CDR1 is GTSNPN and CDR2 SVGIG (reference sequence). CDR3 coding DNA: TGTGCCTGGAGTGTTCGGGTCAATGAGCAGTTCTTC. Amino acids: CAWSVRVNEQFF. Combining the CDR3 with reference TRBV30 and TRBJ2-1 gives the whole variable domain SQTIHQWPATLVQPVGSPLSLECTVEGTSNPNLYWYRQAAGRGLQLLFYSVGIGQISSEVPQNLSASRPQDRQFILSSKKLLLSDSGFYLCAWSVRVNEQFFGPGTRLTVL.

In its sample, this clonotype was seen a few times. The chain is built from TRBV12-3 or TRBV12-4 and TRBJ2-1; no reliable D call. CDR3 length: 13 residues. V lost 6 bases and J 7 bases, leaving 13 bases between the germline ends. In DNA form, the CDR3 reads TGTGCCAGCAGCACCCTCTCAGGAAATGAGCAGTTCTTC. Translation gives CASSTLSGNEQFF.